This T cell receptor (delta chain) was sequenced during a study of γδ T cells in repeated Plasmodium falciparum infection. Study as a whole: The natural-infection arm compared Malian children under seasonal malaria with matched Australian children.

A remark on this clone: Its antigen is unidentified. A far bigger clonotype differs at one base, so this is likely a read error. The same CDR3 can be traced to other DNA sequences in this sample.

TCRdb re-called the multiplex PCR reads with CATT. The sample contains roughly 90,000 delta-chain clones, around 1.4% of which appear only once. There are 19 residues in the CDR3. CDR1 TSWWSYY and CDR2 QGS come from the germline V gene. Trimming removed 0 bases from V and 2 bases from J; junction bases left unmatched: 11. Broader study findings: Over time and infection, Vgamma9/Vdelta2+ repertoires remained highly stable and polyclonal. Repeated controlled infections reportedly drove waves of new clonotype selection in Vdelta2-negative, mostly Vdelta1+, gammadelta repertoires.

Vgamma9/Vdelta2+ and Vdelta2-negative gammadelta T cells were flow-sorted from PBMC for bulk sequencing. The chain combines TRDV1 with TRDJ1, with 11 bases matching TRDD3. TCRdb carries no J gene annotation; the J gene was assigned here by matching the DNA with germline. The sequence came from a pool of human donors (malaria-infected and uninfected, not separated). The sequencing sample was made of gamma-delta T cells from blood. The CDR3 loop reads CALGELGWGIPSYTDKLIF. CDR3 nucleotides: TGTGCTCTTGGGGAACTAGGCTGGGGGATACCCTCATATACCGATAAACTCATCTTT.